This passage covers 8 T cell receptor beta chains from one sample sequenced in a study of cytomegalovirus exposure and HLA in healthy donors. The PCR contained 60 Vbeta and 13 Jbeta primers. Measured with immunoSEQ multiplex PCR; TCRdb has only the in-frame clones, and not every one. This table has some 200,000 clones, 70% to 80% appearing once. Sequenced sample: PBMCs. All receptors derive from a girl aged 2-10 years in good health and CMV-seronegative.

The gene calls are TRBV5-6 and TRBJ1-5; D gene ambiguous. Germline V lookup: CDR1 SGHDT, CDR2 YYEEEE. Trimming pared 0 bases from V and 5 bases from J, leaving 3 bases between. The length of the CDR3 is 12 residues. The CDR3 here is CASSLADQPQHF. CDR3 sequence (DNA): TGTGCCAGCAGCTTGGCAGATCAGCCCCAGCATTTT.

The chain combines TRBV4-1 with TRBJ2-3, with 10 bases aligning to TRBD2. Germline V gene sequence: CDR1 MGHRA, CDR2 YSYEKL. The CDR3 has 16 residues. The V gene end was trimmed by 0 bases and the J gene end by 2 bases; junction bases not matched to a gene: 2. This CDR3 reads CASSQDTSGVTDTQYF. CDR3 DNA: TGCGCCAGCAGCCAAGATACTAGCGGGGTCACAGATACGCAGTATTTT.

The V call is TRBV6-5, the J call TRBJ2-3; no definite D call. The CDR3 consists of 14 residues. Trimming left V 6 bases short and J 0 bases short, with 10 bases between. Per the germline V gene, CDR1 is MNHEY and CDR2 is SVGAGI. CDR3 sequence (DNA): TGTGCCAGCAGCCCCCGCCGGAGCACAGATACGCAGTATTTT. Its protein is CASSPRRSTDTQYF.

The CDR3 is CASSYSSSDSYEQYF. The CDR3 DNA is TGTGCCAGCAGTTACTCTTCTAGCGACTCCTACGAGCAGTACTTC. The chain joins TRBV6-5 to TRBJ2-7, with D perhaps matching TRBD2 (6 bases). CDR1 MNHEY and CDR2 SVGAGI come from the germline V gene. Trimming stripped 0 bases from V and 0 bases from J, with 9 bases between. The CDR3 has 15 amino acids.

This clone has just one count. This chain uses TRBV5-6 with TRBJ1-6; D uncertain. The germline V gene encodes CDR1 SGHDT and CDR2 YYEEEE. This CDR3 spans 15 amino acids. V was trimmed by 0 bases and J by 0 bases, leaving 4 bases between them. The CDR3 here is CASSLGASYNSPLHF. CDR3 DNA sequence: TGTGCCAGCAGCTTGGGGGCCTCCTATAATTCACCCCTCCACTTT.

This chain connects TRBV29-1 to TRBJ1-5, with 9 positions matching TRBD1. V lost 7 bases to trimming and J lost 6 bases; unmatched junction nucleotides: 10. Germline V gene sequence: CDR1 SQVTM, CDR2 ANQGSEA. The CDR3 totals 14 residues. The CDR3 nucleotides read TGCAGCGCGTCGACAGGGGGAGATTCTCAGCCCCAGCATTTT. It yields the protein CSASTGGDSQPQHF.

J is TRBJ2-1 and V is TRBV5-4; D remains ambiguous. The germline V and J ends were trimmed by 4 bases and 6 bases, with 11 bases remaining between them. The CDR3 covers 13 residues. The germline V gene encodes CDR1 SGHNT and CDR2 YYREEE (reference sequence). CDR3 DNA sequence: TGTGCCAGCAGCGCCGCTACGGTCAATGAGCAGTTCTTC. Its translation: CASSAATVNEQFF. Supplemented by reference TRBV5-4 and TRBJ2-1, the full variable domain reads ETGVTQSPTHLIKTRGQQVTLRCSSQSGHNTVSWYQQALGQGPQFIFQYYREEENGRGNFPPRFSGLQFPNYSSELNVNALELDDSALYLCASSAATVNEQFFGPGTRLTVL.

The CDR3 here is CASSYSSYSTNEKLFF. The CDR3 region has the DNA TGTGCCAGCAGTTACAGTTCGTACTCAACTAATGAAAAACTGTTTTTT. The rearrangement joins TRBV6-6 to TRBJ1-4; D is ambiguous. The ends were cut back, 2 bases at V and 0 bases at J, with 10 bases in the middle. The germline CDR1 and CDR2 sequences are MNHNY and SVGAGI (reference sequence). This CDR3 has 16 amino acids.